These 9 T cell receptor beta chains were all obtained from the same sample, sequenced in a study of blood T cell repertoires in COVID-19. The method was immunoSEQ multiplex PCR; TCRdb's version includes in-frame clones alone and lacks a portion of them. Among about 75,000 clones listed, 88% were seen once. Sequenced input: peripheral blood. The source is a human donor in a cohort sampled during active COVID-19.

This chain joins TRBV20-1 and TRBJ2-7; perhaps TRBD1 as D (5 bases). V lost 5 bases to trimming and J lost 2 bases, with 7 bases between them. Germline CDR1 DFQATT, CDR2 SNEGSKA (reference sequence). This CDR3 contains 11 residues. The chain's CDR3 is CSAGRAYEQYF. CDR3 bases: TGCAGTGCTGGCAGGGCCTACGAGCAGTACTTC.

CDR3 amino acids: CASSRLGGDTGELFF. In nucleotides, the CDR3 is TGTGCCAGTAGCCGCCTGGGGGGAGACACCGGGGAGCTGTTTTTT. This chain joins TRBV19 and TRBJ2-2; possibly TRBD2 for D (6 bases). Per the germline V gene, CDR1 is LNHDA and CDR2 is SQIVND (reference sequence). V gave up 6 bases and J gave up 3 bases, with 14 bases separating them. CDR3 length: 15 amino acids.

The chain links TRBV3-1 (or the pseudogene TRBV3-2) to TRBJ1-1; 7 bases are shared with TRBD1. This CDR3 region has 14 residues. CDR1 and CDR2 from the germline V gene are LGHDT and YNNKEL (reference sequence). V lost 2 bases and J lost 4; bases outside the gene matches: 4. The CDR3 DNA is TGTGCCAGCAGCCAAAGGGACAGTGGCACTGAAGCTTTCTTT. This translates into CASSQRDSGTEAFF.

The chain has TRBV7-2 and TRBJ1-5; D is possibly TRBD1 (6 bases). Between the trimmed V and J ends, which lost 1 base and 9 bases, there was a span of 13 bases. This CDR3 has 14 amino acids. Germline CDR1 and CDR2: SGHTA and FQGNSA. CDR3 region: CASSLVGVGGPQHF. The CDR3 coding sequence is TGTGCCAGCAGCTTAGTAGGGGTAGGGGGGCCCCAGCATTTT.

CDR3 amino acids: CAISRTGPQETQYF. CDR3 in DNA: TGTGCCATCAGCAGGACAGGGCCCCAAGAGACCCAGTACTTC. The chain joins TRBV10-3 to TRBJ2-5; 8 nucleotides line up with TRBD1. V shed 6 bases and J 1 base; nucleotides not matched to a gene: 4. Per the germline V gene, CDR1 is ENHRY and CDR2 is SYGVKD. CDR3 length: 14 amino acids.

A single count supports this clone. The J gene is TRBJ1-4, the V gene TRBV6-6; D is undetermined. Trimming took 2 bases from V and 3 from J, leaving 7 bases between them. Germline V CDR1 and CDR2: MNHNY, SVGAGI (reference sequence). The CDR3 is 14 amino acids. The CDR3 region is CASSYRGSNEKLFF. CDR3 DNA sequence: TGTGCCAGCAGTTACCGGGGTTCTAATGAAAAACTGTTTTTT.

This clone was seen a handful of times. The rearrangement joins TRBV5-4 to TRBJ2-3, with 9 bases fitting TRBD1. Germline V gene sequence: CDR1 SGHNT, CDR2 YYREEE (reference sequence). The CDR3 sequence is 15 residues long. Trimming at V came to 0 bases and at J to 1 base, leaving 0 bases not matched to a gene. CDR3 loop: CASSLGTGGTDTQYF. In nucleotides, the CDR3 is TGTGCCAGCAGCTTGGGGACAGGGGGCACAGATACGCAGTATTTT.

The chain uses TRBV5-1 and TRBJ2-5, with a weak D call TRBD1 (5 bases). The CDR3 is 13 residues long. Germline loops: CDR1 SGHRS, CDR2 YFSETQ. V lost 6 bases, J lost 4 bases, and 13 bases lay in between. The CDR3 here is CASKGLVAETQYF. The CDR3 coding sequence is TGCGCCAGCAAGGGGCTAGTCGCAGAGACCCAGTACTTC.

V is TRBV3-1 (or the pseudogene TRBV3-2) and J is TRBJ2-2, with 11 nucleotides matching TRBD2. Germline loops: CDR1 LGHDT, CDR2 YNNKEL (reference sequence). This CDR3 contains 17 residues. The trim removed 6 bases at V and 0 bases at J, leaving 6 bases unmatched. CDR3 nucleotide sequence: TGTGCCAGCAGGACGACTAGCGGGGAGGCGAACACCGGGGAGCTGTTTTTT. Residues: CASRTTSGEANTGELFF.